These 19 T cell receptor beta chains came from one sample sequenced in a study. In TCRdb, the 5' RACE reads were re-called with MiXCR into one record per CDR3 protein. The sample lists some 57,000 distinct CDR3 sequences; 17% were seen once. What was sequenced was naive CD4+ T cells sorted from blood. Subset denoted: naive CD4+ T cells, CD4+CD45RA+CD25-. All receptors derive from a female donor with breast cancer.

This clonotype was counted ten times or more. V usage is TRBV4-3 and J usage is TRBJ1-1, with D perhaps matching TRBD1 (5 bases). CDR3 size: 14 residues. Trimming took 7 bases from V and 0 from J, leaving 12 bases between them. Germline lookup yields CDR1 LGHNA and CDR2 YSLEER. CDR3 nucleotide sequence: TGCGCCAGCACCCCGGGACGGATGAACACTGAAGCTTTCTTT. The encoded protein is CASTPGRMNTEAFF.

The chain recombines TRBV9 with TRBJ1-4; D is perhaps TRBD1 (6 bases). The CDR3 has 17 amino acids. V dropped 4 bases and J dropped 0 bases, with 16 bases sitting between them. The germline CDR1 and CDR2 sequences are SGDLS and YYNGEE. CDR3 sequence reads: CASSPKRTASTNEKLFF. The CDR3 nucleotides are TGTGCCAGCAGCCCAAAACGGACAGCTTCAACTAATGAAAAACTGTTTTTT.

The chain joins TRBV4-1 to TRBJ2-3; D unclear. V lost 8 bases, J lost 0 bases, and 9 bases lay in between. From germline, CDR1 is MGHRA and CDR2 YSYEKL. CDR3 length equals 13 residues. The CDR3 sequence: CASGSPSTDTQYF. CDR3 nucleotide sequence: TGCGCCAGCGGCTCCCCTAGCACAGATACGCAGTATTTT.

This chain links TRBV9 with TRBJ1-4; 8 bases match TRBD1. This CDR3 comprises 15 residues. With 2 bases clipped from V and 7 bases from J, the junction kept 7 bases outside the gene matches. Germline-derived CDR1 and CDR2 are SGDLS and YYNGEE. The CDR3: CASSVRTGKGEKLFF. CDR3 DNA sequence: TGTGCCAGCAGCGTTAGGACAGGGAAAGGTGAAAAACTGTTTTTT.

A few counts support this clonotype. This chain connects TRBV5-1 to TRBJ2-1; TRBD2 matches 9 bases. The CDR3 is made up of 18 amino acids. V dropped 3 bases and J dropped 3; count of bases not matched to a gene: 13. Germline V gives CDR1 SGHRS, CDR2 YFSETQ. This CDR3 reads CASSSYSGTSRIYNEQFF. For the CDR3, the DNA is TGCGCCAGCAGCTCTTACTCCGGGACTAGCAGGATCTACAATGAGCAGTTCTTC.

In the case of this clonotype: A much larger clone lies one base from this, so it may be a read error. This chain links TRBV20-1 with TRBJ2-3; D tentatively reads TRBD1 or TRBD2 (6 bases each). The CDR3 totals 17 residues. Germline values: CDR1 DFQATT, CDR2 SNEGSKA (reference sequence). This CDR3 is CSATTTGGQSPPDAQYF. CDR3 sequence (DNA): TGCAGTGCTACTACTACCGGGGGCCAATCCCCCCCAGATGCGCAGTATTTT.

Relative to its sample, this clonotype is medium-sized. J is TRBJ2-2 and V is TRBV6-2 or TRBV6-3; 9 bases fit TRBD1. Germline V gene sequence: CDR1 MNHEY, CDR2 SVGEGT. This CDR3 contains 15 residues. V lost 2 bases and J lost 3; bases outside the gene matches: 1. CDR3: CASSYRDRDTGELFF. As DNA, the CDR3 is TGTGCCAGCAGTTACCGGGACAGGGACACCGGGGAGCTGTTTTTT.

This clonotype was counted ten times or more. The rearrangement uses TRBV5-1 and TRBJ1-1, with a tentative D call TRBD1 (5 bases). The CDR3 totals 13 residues. Germline V gives CDR1 SGHRS, CDR2 YFSETQ. V was cut by 5 bases and J by 0 bases, with 8 bases left in between. CDR3 loop: CASRGRLNTEAFF. In nucleotides, the CDR3 is TGCGCCAGCAGGGGACGGCTGAACACTGAAGCTTTCTTT.

There are a few counts of this clonotype. The V gene is TRBV4-1, the J gene TRBJ1-2; a weak D match, TRBD1 (6 bases). CDR3 length: 14 residues. V was clipped by 2 bases and J by 4 bases, with 11 bases between them. Germline V gene data show CDR1 as MGHRA and CDR2 as YSYEKL. The CDR3 loop is CASSQPDSVYGYTF. The CDR3 DNA follows: TGCGCCAGCAGCCAACCGGACAGCGTCTATGGCTACACCTTC.

This clonotype was observed many times. This chain joins TRBV5-1 and TRBJ2-3, with 11 nucleotides matching TRBD2. Unmatched junction bases numbered 8, after V lost 4 bases and J lost 1 base. The CDR3 has 17 residues. Germline CDR1 reads SGHRS; CDR2 reads YFSETQ. CDR3 residues: CASSGRTSGSGTDTQYF. Written as DNA, the CDR3 is TGCGCCAGCAGCGGCCGGACTAGCGGGTCGGGCACAGATACGCAGTATTTT.

The chain is built from TRBV18 and TRBJ1-4, with TRBD1 as a possible D gene (6 bases). The CDR3 spans 14 residues. V lost 3 bases to trimming and J lost 7 bases, with 12 bases between them. Germline V lookup: CDR1 KGHSH, CDR2 LQKENI. DNA for the CDR3: TGTGCCAGCTCACCGGGGGGGCGCACTGAAAAACTGTTTTTT. This translates into CASSPGGRTEKLFF.

The V call is TRBV5-1, the J call TRBJ1-1, with 9 positions matching TRBD1. The V gene's germline CDR1 is SGHRS and CDR2 YFSETQ. The ends lost 2 bases at V and 8 bases at J; junction bases unmatched: 7. The CDR3 length is 14 residues. CDR3 DNA sequence: TGCGCCAGCAGCTTACAGGGGGCGAAAGAGGAAGCTTTCTTT. Residues: CASSLQGAKEEAFF.

Many counts were recorded for this clonotype. The chain employs TRBV12-3 or TRBV12-4 and TRBJ1-1; D call uncertain. CDR3 size: 13 residues. V gave up 1 base and J gave up 5 bases, with 8 bases separating them. CDR3 sequence (DNA): TGTGCCAGCAGTTTAGACGGATATACTGAAGCTTTCTTT. Its protein product is CASSLDGYTEAFF.

Note on this clonotype: Possible read error: a much larger clone is one base away. V usage is TRBV6-5 and J usage is TRBJ1-3; D call uncertain. The germline V gene encodes CDR1 MNHEY and CDR2 SVGAGI. The CDR3 contains 14 residues. The CDR3 DNA is TGTGCCCGCAGCGTCATACCCTCTGGAAACACCATATATTTT. It yields the protein CARSVIPSGNTIYF.

This clonotype was found a few times. Here the CDR3 omits its conserved ending phenylalanine or tryptophan, so a read error is the likely source. The chain links TRBV7-6 to TRBJ2-3, with no clear D. The CDR3 length is 15 residues. From germline, CDR1 is SGHVS and CDR2 FNYEAQ. Trimming removed 4 bases at V and 0 bases at J, with 11 bases between. CDR3 bases: TGTGCCAGCAGCTCCGGCTACACTAGCACAGATACGCAGTATTCT. Its protein is CASSSGYTSTDTQYS.

The CDR3 reads CSVASSGTSTDTQYF. The CDR3 DNA follows: TGCAGCGTTGCATCGTCCGGGACTAGCACAGATACGCAGTATTTT. V and J are TRBV29-1 and TRBJ2-3; TRBD2 is a possible D gene (6 bases). V lost 4 bases and J lost 0, with 14 bases in between. CDR1 and CDR2 (germline): SQVTM, ANQGSEA. This CDR3 spans 15 amino acids.

This clonotype turned up a few times. J is TRBJ1-4 and V is TRBV7-9, with 7 bases matching TRBD1. With V trimmed by 4 bases and J by 7 bases, 6 bases remained unmatched. Germline CDR1 is SEHNR and CDR2 is FQNEAQ (reference sequence). This CDR3 contains 14 residues. DNA of the CDR3: TGTGCCAGCAGCTCCAGACAGGGAAGTGAAAAACTGTTTTTT. Protein sequence: CASSSRQGSEKLFF.

A word on this clonotype: The conserved final phenylalanine or tryptophan is absent from the CDR3, which likely points to a read error. The genes are TRBV5-1 and TRBJ2-3; D remains unclear. The germline V and J ends were trimmed by 0 bases and 3 bases, with 5 bases remaining between them. Germline V gene data show CDR1 as SGHRS and CDR2 as YFSETQ. This CDR3 has 13 residues. Here the CDR3 reads CASSLDATDTQYL. Written as DNA, the CDR3 is TGCGCCAGCAGCTTGGACGCTACAGATACGCAGTATCTT.

The V and J genes are TRBV20-1 and TRBJ1-4, with unresolved D. Trimming took off 0 bases at V and 10 bases at J, with 18 bases between the two ends. Germline V lookup: CDR1 DFQATT, CDR2 SNEGSKA (reference sequence). The CDR3 contains 15 residues. Here the CDR3 DNA reads TGCAGTGCTAGAGATCTAAGTGGCCTCTGGGGAAAACTGTTTTTT. It specifies CSARDLSGLWGKLFF.